The TCR beta chain described here comes from a study of blood T cell repertoires in COVID-19. Study-wide background: Acute-phase and convalescent COVID-19 samples originated in the United States, Italy and Spain. PBMCs, B-cell-depleted T cells, or T cells were the source of the cDNA or gDNA that made up the material.

Seattle researchers signed up patients amid active infection and tracked them longitudinally. In the original processing: Reference gene primer amplification yielded estimated nucleated cell counts. Profiled with immunoSEQ multiplex PCR; TCRdb holds only in-frame clones, not every one. Clone size and V and J calls were adopted from that table, with D and trimming inferred from the DNA. The profile shows under 250,000 clones, 80% to 90% of them singletons. The clonotype was recovered from a man under 40 with COVID-19, enrolled during active disease. Sequencing used peripheral blood.

CDR3 amino acids: CASRGSYEQYF. The CDR3 bases are TGTGCCAGCAGGGGCAGCTACGAGCAGTACTTC. The J gene is TRBJ2-7, the V gene TRBV27, with no clear D. The V end lost 6 bases, the J end lost 3 bases, and 6 bases lay between the germline ends. The length of the CDR3 is 11 residues. The germline V gene encodes CDR1 MNHEY and CDR2 SMNVEV (reference sequence).